This T cell receptor beta chain was identified in a study of blood T cell repertoires in COVID-19. At the level of the study: T cells, B-cell-depleted T cells, or PBMCs supplied cDNA or gDNA.

The CDR3 has 14 amino acids. Germline V lookup: CDR1 KGHSH, CDR2 LQKENI. V lost 3 bases to trimming and J lost 1 base, with 7 bases between them. Under the authors' procedure: For nucleated cells, counts were estimated from reference gene primer amplification. Assay: immunoSEQ multiplex PCR; the TCRdb copy retains only in-frame clones and omits some. V, J and clone size were drawn from that table, and D and trimming were deduced from the DNA. The sample holds some 300,000 clones, over 85% seen once. Participant age was roughly 18 to 100 years, and participants resided in fewer than 25 US areas. Sample: PBMCs or T cells enriched from blood (not recorded which). This TCR came from a woman aged 25 to 45 who had recovered from COVID-19. This chain joins TRBV18 and TRBJ1-5; D gene unclear. The CDR3 DNA reads TGTGCCAGCTCACCTCAGACAAGCAATCAGCCCCAGCATTTT. Protein sequence: CASSPQTSNQPQHF.